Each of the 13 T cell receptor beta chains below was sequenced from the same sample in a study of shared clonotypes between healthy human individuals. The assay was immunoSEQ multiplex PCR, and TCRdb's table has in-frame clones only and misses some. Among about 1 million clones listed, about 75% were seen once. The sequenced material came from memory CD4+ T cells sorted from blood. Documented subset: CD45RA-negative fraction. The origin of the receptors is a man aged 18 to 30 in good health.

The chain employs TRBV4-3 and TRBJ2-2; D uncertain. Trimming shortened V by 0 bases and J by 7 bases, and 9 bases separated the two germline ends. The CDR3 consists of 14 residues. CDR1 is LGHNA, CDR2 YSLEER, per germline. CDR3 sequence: CASSQDLGFGELFF. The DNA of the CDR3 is TGCGCCAGCAGCCAAGATTTGGGTTTCGGGGAGCTGTTTTTT.

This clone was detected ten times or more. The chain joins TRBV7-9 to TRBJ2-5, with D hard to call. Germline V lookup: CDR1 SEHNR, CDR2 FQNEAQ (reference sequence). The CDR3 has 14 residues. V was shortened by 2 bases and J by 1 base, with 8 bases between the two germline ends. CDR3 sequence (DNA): TGTGCCAGCAGCTTATCCCGGCTCCAAGAGACCCAGTACTTC. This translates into CASSLSRLQETQYF.

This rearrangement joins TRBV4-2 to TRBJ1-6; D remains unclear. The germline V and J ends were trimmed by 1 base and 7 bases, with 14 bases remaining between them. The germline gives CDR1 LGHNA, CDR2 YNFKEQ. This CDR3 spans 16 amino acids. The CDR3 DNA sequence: TGTGCCAGCAGCCAAGGTCAGGAGAGAGCAAATTCACCCCTCCACTTT. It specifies CASSQGQERANSPLHF.

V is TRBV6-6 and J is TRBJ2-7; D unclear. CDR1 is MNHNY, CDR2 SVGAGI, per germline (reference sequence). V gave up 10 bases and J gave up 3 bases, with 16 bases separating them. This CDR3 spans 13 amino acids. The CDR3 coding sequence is TGTGCCACTACGCATGTCAGGAGCTACGAGCAGTACTTC. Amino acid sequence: CATTHVRSYEQYF.

The CDR3: CASVRQGRAEAFF. CDR3 sequence (DNA): TGTGCCAGTGTCCGACAGGGGAGGGCTGAAGCTTTCTTT. The V and J genes are TRBV19 and TRBJ1-1; 8 bases agree with TRBD1. Germline-derived CDR1 and CDR2 are LNHDA and SQIVND (reference sequence). V lost 8 bases to trimming and J lost 6 bases; unmatched junction nucleotides: 8. The CDR3 length is 13 residues.

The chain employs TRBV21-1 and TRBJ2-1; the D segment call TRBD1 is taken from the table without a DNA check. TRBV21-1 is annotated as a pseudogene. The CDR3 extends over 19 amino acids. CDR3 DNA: TGTGCCAGCAGCTTCCAAAACCCCGGGACAGGGAACGGTAGGAATGAGCAGTTCTTC. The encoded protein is CASSFQNPGTGNGRNEQFF.

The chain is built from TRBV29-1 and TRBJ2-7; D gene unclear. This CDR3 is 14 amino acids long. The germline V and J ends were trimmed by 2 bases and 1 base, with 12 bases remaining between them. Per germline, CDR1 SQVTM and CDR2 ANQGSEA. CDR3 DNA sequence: TGCAGCGTTGAATCGGCAGGTGAATCCTACGAGCAGTACTTC. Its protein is CSVESAGESYEQYF.

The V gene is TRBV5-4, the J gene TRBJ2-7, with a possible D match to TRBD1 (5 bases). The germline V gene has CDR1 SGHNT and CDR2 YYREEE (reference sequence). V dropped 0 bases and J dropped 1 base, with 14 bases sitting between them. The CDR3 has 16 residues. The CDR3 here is CASSLGGQTPSYEQYF. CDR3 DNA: TGTGCCAGCAGCTTGGGGGGCCAGACCCCTTCCTACGAGCAGTACTTC.

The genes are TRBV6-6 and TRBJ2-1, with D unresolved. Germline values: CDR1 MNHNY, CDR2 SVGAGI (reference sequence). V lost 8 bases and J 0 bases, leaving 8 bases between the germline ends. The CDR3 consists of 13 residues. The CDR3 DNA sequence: TGTGCCAGCGCTGCCACCTCCTACAATGAGCAGTTCTTC. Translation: CASAATSYNEQFF.

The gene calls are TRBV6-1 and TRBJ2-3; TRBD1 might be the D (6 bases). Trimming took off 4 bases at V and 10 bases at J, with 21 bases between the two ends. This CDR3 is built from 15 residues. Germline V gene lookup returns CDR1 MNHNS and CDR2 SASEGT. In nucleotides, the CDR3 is TGTGCCAGCAGTGCGCGACCAAACCCAGGGGACGCGCAGTATTTT. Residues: CASSARPNPGDAQYF.

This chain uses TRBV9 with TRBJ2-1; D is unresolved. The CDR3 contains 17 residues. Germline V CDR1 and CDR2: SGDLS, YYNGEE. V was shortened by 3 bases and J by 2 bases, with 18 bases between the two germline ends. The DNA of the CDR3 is TGTGCCAGCAGCGCCAATCCGACCCAGTCGGCCTACAATGAGCAGTTCTTC. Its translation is CASSANPTQSAYNEQFF.

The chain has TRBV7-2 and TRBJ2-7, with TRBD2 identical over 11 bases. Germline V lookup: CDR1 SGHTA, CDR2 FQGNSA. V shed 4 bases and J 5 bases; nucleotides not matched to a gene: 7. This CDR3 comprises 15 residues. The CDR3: CASSSPGLAVNEQYF. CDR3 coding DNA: TGTGCCAGCAGCTCACCGGGACTAGCGGTAAACGAGCAGTACTTC.

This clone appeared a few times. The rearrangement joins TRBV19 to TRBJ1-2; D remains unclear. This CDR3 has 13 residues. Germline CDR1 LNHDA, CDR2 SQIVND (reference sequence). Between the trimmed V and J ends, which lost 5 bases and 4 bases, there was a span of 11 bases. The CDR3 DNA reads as TGTGCCAGTAGTGGTTGGGATAGCTATGGCTACACCTTC. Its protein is CASSGWDSYGYTF.